This TCR beta chain came from a study of CD8+ T cells in alopecia areata. About the research overall: Oral tofacitinib, 5 to 10 mg twice daily, was given in an open-label trial. General study points: Compared with normal scalp, lesional scalp had higher clonality and more expanded CD8+ clones. With one nonresponder, baseline CD8+ expansion's link to response remains uncertain.

Treatment in this sample: oral pan-JAK inhibitor, 5-10 mg twice daily. Trimming shortened V by 4 bases and J by 2 bases, and 8 bases separated the two germline ends. The CDR3 covers 12 residues. Germline loops: CDR1 SQVTM, CDR2 ANQGSEA. cDNA prepared by RNA extraction and subsequent reverse transcription served as the template for sequencing. Clones were sequenced by immunoSEQ multiplex PCR, and TCRdb holds only the in-frame ones, with some missing. In the table there are some 170,000 clones, 50% to 75% of which are singletons. To note about this clone: Antigen unknown.

The specimen was CD4+ T cells sorted from blood, collected at approximately week 60, from a patient treated with tofacitinib. The TCR sequence derives from a human donor with alopecia areata. The chain combines TRBV29-1 with TRBJ1-2, with D perhaps TRBD1 (5 bases). CDR3 nucleotide sequence: TGCAGCGTTGTGGGGGGGAACTATGGCTACACCTTC. Translation gives CSVVGGNYGYTF. The whole variable domain, remainder taken from reference TRBV29-1 and TRBJ1-2, is SAVISQKPSRDICQRGTSLTIQCQVDSQVTMMFWYRQQPGQSLTLIATANQGSEATYESGFVIDKFPISRPNLTFSTLTVSNMSPEDSSIYLCSVVGGNYGYTFGSGTRLTVV.